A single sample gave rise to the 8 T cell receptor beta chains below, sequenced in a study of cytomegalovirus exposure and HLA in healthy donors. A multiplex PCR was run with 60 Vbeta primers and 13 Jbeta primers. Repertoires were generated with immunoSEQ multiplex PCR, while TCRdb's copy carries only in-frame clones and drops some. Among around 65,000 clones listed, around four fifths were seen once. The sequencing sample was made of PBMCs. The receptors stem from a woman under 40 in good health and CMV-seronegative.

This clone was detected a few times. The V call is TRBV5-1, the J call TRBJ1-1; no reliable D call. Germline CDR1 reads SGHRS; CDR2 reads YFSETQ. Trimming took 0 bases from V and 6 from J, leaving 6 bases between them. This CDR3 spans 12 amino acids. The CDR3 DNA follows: TGCGCCAGCAGCTTGGGGAGGGCTGAAGCTTTCTTT. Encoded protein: CASSLGRAEAFF.

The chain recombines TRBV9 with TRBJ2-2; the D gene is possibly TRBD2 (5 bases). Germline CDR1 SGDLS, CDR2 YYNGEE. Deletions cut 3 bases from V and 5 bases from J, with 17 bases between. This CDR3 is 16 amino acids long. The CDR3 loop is CASSALPHSGTGELFF. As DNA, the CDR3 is TGTGCCAGCAGCGCCCTGCCCCATTCGGGGACCGGGGAGCTGTTTTTT.

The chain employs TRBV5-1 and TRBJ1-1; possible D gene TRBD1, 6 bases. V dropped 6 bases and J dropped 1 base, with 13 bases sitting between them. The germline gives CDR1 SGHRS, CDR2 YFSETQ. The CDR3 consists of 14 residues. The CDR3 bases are TGCGCCAGCAAAAGGGGACATCAGAACACTGAAGCTTTCTTT. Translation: CASKRGHQNTEAFF.

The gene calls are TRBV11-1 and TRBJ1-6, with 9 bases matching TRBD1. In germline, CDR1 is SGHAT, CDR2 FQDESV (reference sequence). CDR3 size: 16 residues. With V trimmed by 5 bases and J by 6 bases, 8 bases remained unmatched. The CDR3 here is CASSLGTGSSNSPLHF. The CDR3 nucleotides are TGTGCCAGCAGCCTCGGGACAGGGAGCAGTAATTCACCCCTCCACTTT.

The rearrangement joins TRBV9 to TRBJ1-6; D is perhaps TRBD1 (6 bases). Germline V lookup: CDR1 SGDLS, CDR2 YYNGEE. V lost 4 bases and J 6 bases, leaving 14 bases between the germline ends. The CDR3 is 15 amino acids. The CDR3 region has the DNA TGTGCCAGCAGCCCACGGACAGACAGTAATTCACCCCTCCACTTT. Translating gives CASSPRTDSNSPLHF.

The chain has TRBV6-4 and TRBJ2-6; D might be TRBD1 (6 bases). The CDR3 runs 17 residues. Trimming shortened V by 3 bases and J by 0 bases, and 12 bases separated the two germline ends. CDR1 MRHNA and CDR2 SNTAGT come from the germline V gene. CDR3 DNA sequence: TGTGCCAGCAGTGAGGCGACAGGCCTCTCTGGGGCCAACGTCCTGACTTTC. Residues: CASSEATGLSGANVLTF.

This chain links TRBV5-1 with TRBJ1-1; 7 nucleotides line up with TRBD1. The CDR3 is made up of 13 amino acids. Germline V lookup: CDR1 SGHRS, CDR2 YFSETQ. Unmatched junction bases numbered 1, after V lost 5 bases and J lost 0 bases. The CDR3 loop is CASRDRLNTEAFF. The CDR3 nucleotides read TGCGCCAGCAGGGACAGGTTGAACACTGAAGCTTTCTTT.

CDR3: CAWAKGQAGNEKLFF. CDR3 coding DNA: TGTGCCTGGGCTAAAGGACAGGCGGGTAATGAAAAACTGTTTTTT. The chain uses TRBV30 and TRBJ1-4; 7 nucleotides match TRBD1. Germline V gene data show CDR1 as GTSNPN and CDR2 as SVGIG (reference sequence). J was trimmed by 4 bases and V by 5 bases; bases with no gene match: 10. This CDR3 contains 15 residues.